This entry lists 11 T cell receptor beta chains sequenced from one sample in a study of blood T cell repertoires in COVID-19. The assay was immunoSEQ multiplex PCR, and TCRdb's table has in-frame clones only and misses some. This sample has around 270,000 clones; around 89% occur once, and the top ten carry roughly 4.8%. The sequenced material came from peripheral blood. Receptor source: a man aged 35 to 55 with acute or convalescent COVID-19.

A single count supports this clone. This CDR3 is CASETNTGELFF. The CDR3 coding sequence is TGTGCCAGCGAGACGAACACCGGGGAGCTGTTTTTT. The J gene is TRBJ2-2, the V gene TRBV2; no firm D call. This CDR3 comprises 12 residues. V was trimmed by 8 bases and J by 0 bases, leaving 4 bases between them. Germline CDR1 reads SNHLY; CDR2 reads FYNNEI.

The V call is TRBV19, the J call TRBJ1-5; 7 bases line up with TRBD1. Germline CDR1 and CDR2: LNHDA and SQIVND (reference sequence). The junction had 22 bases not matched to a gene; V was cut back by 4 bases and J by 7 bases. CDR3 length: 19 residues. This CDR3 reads CASSTLLGTAVGLGQPQHF. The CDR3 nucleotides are TGTGCCAGTAGTACTCTTTTGGGGACAGCGGTTGGTTTAGGGCAGCCCCAGCATTTT.

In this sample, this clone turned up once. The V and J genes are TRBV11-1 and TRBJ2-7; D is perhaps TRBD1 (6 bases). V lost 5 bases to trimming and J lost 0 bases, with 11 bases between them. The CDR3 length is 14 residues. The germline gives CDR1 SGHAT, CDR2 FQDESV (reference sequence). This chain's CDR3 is CASSTGSSSYEQYF. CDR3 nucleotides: TGTGCCAGCAGCACAGGGTCCAGCTCCTACGAGCAGTACTTC.

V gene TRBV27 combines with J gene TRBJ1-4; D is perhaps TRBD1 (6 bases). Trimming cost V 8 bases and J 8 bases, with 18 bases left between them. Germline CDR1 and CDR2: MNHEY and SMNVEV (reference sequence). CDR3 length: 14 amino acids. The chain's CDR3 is CASGTTGIREKLFF. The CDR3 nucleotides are TGTGCCAGCGGAACTACAGGGATTCGGGAAAAACTGTTTTTT.

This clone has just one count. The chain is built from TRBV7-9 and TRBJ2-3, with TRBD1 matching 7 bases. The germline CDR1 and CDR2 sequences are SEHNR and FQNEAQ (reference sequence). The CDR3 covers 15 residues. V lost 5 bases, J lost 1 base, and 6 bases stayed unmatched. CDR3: CASSLRGQGTDTQYF. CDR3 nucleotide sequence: TGTGCCAGCAGCCTAAGGGGGCAGGGCACAGATACGCAGTATTTT.

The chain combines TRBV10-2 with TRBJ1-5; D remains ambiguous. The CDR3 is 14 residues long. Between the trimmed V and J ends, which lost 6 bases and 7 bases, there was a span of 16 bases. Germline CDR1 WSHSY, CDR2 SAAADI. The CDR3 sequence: CASRSGGPGQPQHF. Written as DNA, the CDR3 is TGCGCCAGCAGGTCGGGAGGGCCGGGGCAGCCCCAGCATTTT.

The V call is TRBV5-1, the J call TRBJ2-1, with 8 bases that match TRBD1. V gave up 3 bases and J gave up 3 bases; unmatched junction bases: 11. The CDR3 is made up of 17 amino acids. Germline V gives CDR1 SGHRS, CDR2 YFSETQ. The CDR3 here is CASSSPFPGTGYNEQFF. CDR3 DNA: TGCGCCAGCAGCTCCCCTTTCCCCGGGACAGGCTACAATGAGCAGTTCTTC.

In DNA, the CDR3 is TGTGCCTGGAGTGTACCTGTCGGGACAGGGGTAATCGGGGAGCTGTTTTTT. This translates into CAWSVPVGTGVIGELFF. The chain links TRBV30 to TRBJ2-2, with 10 bases that match TRBD1. Germline assignment: CDR1 GTSNPN and CDR2 SVGIG (reference sequence). With V trimmed by 0 bases and J by 7 bases, 11 bases remained unmatched. The CDR3 has 17 residues.

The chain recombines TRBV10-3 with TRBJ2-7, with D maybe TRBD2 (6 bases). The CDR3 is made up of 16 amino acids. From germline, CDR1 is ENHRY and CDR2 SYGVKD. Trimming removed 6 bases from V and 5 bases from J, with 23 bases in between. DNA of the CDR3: TGTGCCATCAGCCTTACCCCGCGGGGCGACCCACACGAGCAGTACTTC. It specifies CAISLTPRGDPHEQYF.

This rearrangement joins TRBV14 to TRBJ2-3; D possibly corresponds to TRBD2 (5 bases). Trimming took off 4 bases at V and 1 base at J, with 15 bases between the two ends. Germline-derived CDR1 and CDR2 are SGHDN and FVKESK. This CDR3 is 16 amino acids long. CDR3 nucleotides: TGTGCCAGCAGCCCTTCGAGGCTAGCTCGCACAGATACGCAGTATTTT. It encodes CASSPSRLARTDTQYF.

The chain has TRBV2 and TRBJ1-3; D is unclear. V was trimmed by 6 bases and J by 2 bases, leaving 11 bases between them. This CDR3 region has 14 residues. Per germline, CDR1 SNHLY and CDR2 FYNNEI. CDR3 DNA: TGTGCCAGCAGGGGGAGCGCTACTGGAAACACCATATATTTT. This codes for CASRGSATGNTIYF.